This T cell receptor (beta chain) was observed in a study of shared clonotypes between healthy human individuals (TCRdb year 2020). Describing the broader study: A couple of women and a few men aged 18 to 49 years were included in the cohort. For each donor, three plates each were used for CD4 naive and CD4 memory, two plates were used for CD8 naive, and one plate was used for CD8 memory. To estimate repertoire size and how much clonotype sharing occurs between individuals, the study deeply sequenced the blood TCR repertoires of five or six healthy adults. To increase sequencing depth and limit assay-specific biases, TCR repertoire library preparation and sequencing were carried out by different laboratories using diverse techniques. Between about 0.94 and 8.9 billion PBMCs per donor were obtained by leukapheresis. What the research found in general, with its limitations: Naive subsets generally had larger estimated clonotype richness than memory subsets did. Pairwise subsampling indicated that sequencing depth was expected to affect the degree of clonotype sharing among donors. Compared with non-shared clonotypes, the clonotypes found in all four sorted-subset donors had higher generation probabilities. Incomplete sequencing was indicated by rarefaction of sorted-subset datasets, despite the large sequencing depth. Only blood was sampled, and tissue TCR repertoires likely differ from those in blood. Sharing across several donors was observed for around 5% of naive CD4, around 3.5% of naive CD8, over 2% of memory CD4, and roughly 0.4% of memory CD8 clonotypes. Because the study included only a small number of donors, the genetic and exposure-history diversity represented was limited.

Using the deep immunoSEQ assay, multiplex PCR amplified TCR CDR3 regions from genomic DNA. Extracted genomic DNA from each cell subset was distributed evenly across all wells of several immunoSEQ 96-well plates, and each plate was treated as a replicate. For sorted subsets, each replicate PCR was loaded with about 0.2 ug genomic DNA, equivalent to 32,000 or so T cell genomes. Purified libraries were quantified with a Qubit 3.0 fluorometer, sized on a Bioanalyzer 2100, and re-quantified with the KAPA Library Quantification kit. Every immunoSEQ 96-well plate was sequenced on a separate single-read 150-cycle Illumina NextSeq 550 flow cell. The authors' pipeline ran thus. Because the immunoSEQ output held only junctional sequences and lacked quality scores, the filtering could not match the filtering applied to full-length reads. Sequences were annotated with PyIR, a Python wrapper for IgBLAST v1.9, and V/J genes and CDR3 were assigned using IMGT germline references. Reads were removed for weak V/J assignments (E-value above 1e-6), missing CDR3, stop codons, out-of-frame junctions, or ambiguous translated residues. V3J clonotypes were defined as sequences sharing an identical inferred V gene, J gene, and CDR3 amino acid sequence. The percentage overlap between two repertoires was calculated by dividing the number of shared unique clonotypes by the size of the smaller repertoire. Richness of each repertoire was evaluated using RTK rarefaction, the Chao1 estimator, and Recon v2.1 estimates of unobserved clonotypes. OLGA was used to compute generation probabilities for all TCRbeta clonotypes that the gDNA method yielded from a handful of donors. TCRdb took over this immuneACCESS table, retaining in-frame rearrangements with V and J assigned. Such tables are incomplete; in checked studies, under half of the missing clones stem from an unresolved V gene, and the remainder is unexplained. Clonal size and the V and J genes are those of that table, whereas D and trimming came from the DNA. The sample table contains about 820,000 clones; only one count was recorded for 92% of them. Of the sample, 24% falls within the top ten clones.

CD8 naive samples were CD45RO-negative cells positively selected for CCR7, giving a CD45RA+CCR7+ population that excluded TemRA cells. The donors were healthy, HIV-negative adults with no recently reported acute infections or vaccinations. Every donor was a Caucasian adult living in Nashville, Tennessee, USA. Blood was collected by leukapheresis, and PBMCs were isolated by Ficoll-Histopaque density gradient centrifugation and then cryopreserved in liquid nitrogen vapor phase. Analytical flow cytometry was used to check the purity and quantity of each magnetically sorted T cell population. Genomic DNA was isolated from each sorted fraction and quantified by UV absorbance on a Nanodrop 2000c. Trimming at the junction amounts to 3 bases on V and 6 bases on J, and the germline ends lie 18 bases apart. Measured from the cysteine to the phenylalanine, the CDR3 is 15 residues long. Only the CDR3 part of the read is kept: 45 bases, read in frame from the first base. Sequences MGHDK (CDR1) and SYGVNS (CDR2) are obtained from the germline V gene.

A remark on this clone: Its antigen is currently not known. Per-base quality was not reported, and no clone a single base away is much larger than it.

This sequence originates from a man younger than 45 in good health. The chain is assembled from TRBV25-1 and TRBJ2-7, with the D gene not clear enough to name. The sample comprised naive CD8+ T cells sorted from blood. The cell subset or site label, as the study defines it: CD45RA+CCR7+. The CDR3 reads CASSDQTLGHGEQYF. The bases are TGTGCCAGCAGTGACCAGACCCTTGGGCATGGCGAGCAGTACTTC.